Listed here are 11 T cell receptor beta chains from one sample, sequenced in a study of beta chain features in type 1 diabetes. The whole isolated RNA underwent reverse transcription, so sequencing captured expressed TCRB transcripts. Only in-frame clones appear in the TCRdb table, and some are missing; sequencing was by immunoSEQ multiplex PCR. The data contain 350,000 to 450,000 clones, approximately 15% of them singletons. The material sequenced was naive CD4+ T cells from blood. The receptor source for this set is a man between 25 and 39 years old in good health.

This clone has at least ten counts. The J gene is TRBJ2-6, the V gene TRBV9; D remains unclear. With 0 bases removed from V and 2 bases from J, the gap between germline ends came to 0 bases. Per germline, CDR1 SGDLS and CDR2 YYNGEE. This CDR3 is 13 amino acids long. CDR3 coding DNA: TGTGCCAGCAGCGTAGCTGGGGCCAACGTCCTGACTTTC. As protein: CASSVAGANVLTF.

The chain has TRBV2 and TRBJ2-1; tentatively, D is TRBD1 or TRBD2 (5 bases each). The CDR3 has 13 residues. CDR1 and CDR2 (germline): SNHLY, FYNNEI. Trimming cost V 7 bases and J 3 bases, with 10 bases left between them. CDR3 DNA sequence: TGTGCCAGCACCGGGACGTACTACAATGAGCAGTTCTTC. Amino acid sequence: CASTGTYYNEQFF.

V gene TRBV6-5 combines with J gene TRBJ2-5; D might be TRBD1 (6 bases). V lost 5 bases to trimming and J lost 3 bases, with 7 bases between them. The CDR3 totals 12 residues. Germline lookup yields CDR1 MNHEY and CDR2 SVGAGI. CDR3 sequence reads: CASSQGKETQYF. The CDR3 DNA is TGTGCCAGCAGTCAGGGGAAAGAGACCCAGTACTTC.

This clone has more than one count but fewer than ten. The CDR3 DNA reads as TGTGCCTGGACCCCCCCCAGCGGGAGCGTCGGTGAGCAGTTCTTC. Translating it yields CAWTPPSGSVGEQFF. The chain combines TRBV30 with TRBJ2-1; 8 bases are shared with TRBD2. The V gene's germline CDR1 is GTSNPN and CDR2 SVGIG (reference sequence). The CDR3 consists of 15 residues. V gave up 4 bases and J gave up 9 bases; unmatched junction bases: 14. The full variable domain, with the rest looked up from reference TRBV30 and TRBJ2-1, is SQTIHQWPATLVQPVGSPLSLECTVEGTSNPNLYWYRQAAGRGLQLLFYSVGIGQISSEVPQNLSASRPQDRQFILSSKKLLLSDSGFYLCAWTPPSGSVGEQFFGPGTRLTVL.

The V call is TRBV18, the J call TRBJ1-6; 7 bases map to TRBD1. V gave up 4 bases and J gave up 9 bases; unmatched junction bases: 12. CDR1 and CDR2 from the germline V gene are KGHSH and LQKENI. The CDR3 loop spans 16 amino acids. The chain's CDR3 is CASSLDRQGSGSPLHF. The CDR3, as DNA: TGTGCCAGCTCACTCGACCGACAGGGTTCGGGTTCACCCCTCCACTTT.

This rearrangement joins TRBV9 to TRBJ2-1; 8 bases are shared with TRBD2. CDR1 is SGDLS, CDR2 YYNGEE, per germline. This CDR3 has 14 amino acids. Trimming took 3 bases from V and 6 from J; bases not matched to a gene: 5. CDR3 residues: CASSAVGLANEQFF. The CDR3 nucleotides read TGTGCCAGCAGCGCAGTCGGACTAGCCAATGAGCAGTTCTTC.

This clone appeared a few times. This chain uses TRBV29-1 with TRBJ2-1; 12 bases fit TRBD2. This CDR3 is built from 15 residues. V shed 4 bases and J 8 bases; nucleotides not matched to a gene: 9. Germline V gene data show CDR1 as SQVTM and CDR2 as ANQGSEA. Here the CDR3 DNA reads TGCAGCGTTGGACCGGGACTAGCGGGTATACATGAGCAGTTCTTC. It specifies CSVGPGLAGIHEQFF.

This clone was recorded a few times. The V gene is TRBV4-2, the J gene TRBJ2-1; no reliable D call. V lost 0 bases, J lost 9 bases, and 9 bases lay in between. The CDR3 covers 13 residues. Germline-derived CDR1 and CDR2 are LGHNA and YNFKEQ. This CDR3 is CASSQEYRAEQFF. CDR3 nucleotide sequence: TGTGCCAGCAGCCAAGAATATAGGGCTGAGCAGTTCTTC.

The genes are TRBV10-3 and TRBJ1-6; D is undetermined. The CDR3 length is 14 residues. Trimming removed 4 bases from V and 8 bases from J, with 12 bases in between. Germline V CDR1 and CDR2: ENHRY, SYGVKD. DNA for the CDR3: TGTGCCATCAGTGCAGACCGGGGTGATTCACCCCTCCACTTT. Its protein is CAISADRGDSPLHF.

This clone appeared a few times. This chain uses TRBV18 with TRBJ2-7, with 10 nucleotides matching TRBD1. The CDR3 is made up of 16 amino acids. The germline V gene encodes CDR1 KGHSH and CDR2 LQKENI. V was clipped by 8 bases and J by 5 bases; unmatched bases: 15. CDR3 sequence (DNA): TGTGCCAGCGCCGCCGGGACAGGGGCGGGAGCCGACGAGCAGTACGTC. Its protein product is CASAAGTGAGADEQYV.

This clone has only a few counts. J is TRBJ2-3 and V is TRBV5-4, with 9 bases lining up with TRBD2. Germline CDR1 is SGHNT and CDR2 is YYREEE (reference sequence). The CDR3 sequence is 14 residues long. J lost 6 bases, V lost 4 bases, and 6 bases had no gene match. The CDR3 nucleotides read TGTGCCAGCAGCCCGGGACTAGCACCCGATACGCAGTATTTT. Its translation: CASSPGLAPDTQYF. The entire variable domain, with the rest obtained from reference TRBV5-4 and TRBJ2-3, is as follows: ETGVTQSPTHLIKTRGQQVTLRCSSQSGHNTVSWYQQALGQGPQFIFQYYREEENGRGNFPPRFSGLQFPNYSSELNVNALELDDSALYLCASSPGLAPDTQYFGPGTRLTVL.